The T cell receptor (beta chain) under discussion was sequenced for a study of blood T cell repertoires in COVID-19. Study-wide background: The study drew acute and convalescent COVID-19 samples from the United States, Italy and Spain. The analysed material was cDNA or gDNA that came from T cells, B-cell-depleted T cells, or PBMCs.

V gave up 4 bases and J gave up 5 bases; unmatched junction bases: 4. The CDR3 loop spans 13 amino acids. CDR1 and CDR2 from the germline V gene are WNHNN and SYGVQD (reference sequence). Under the authors' procedure: Estimation of nucleated cell counts was performed using reference gene primer amplification. Only in-frame clones appear in the TCRdb table, and some are missing; sequencing was by immunoSEQ multiplex PCR. D and trimming come from the DNA, and the V and J calls and clone size come from that table. Here the sample spans approximately 89,000 clones, 70% to 90% being singletons. The V call is TRBV10-1, the J call TRBJ2-7, with 8 bases matching TRBD1. Sequenced material: peripheral blood. The TCR comes from a man between 65 and 85 years old with acute or convalescent COVID-19. The CDR3 DNA is TGCGCCAGCAGTGTAGACAGGGGTAACGAGCAGTACTTC. As protein: CASSVDRGNEQYF.